The clone carrying this T cell receptor (beta chain) was seen only a few times. Libraries were prepared by immunoSEQ multiplex PCR; TCRdb keeps only in-frame clonotypes and omits some of them. The table lists roughly 180,000 clones, approximately 85% of them singletons. This record comes from a study of blood T cell repertoires in COVID-19. The receptor comes from a woman aged 60-75 years with acute or convalescent COVID-19. Source material: peripheral blood.

This CDR3 reads CAWSLGTGILEAFF. The CDR3 DNA follows: TGTGCCTGGAGTCTCGGGACAGGGATTCTCGAAGCTTTCTTT. The chain is built from TRBV30 and TRBJ1-1, with 9 bases identical to TRBD1. The V gene end was trimmed by 2 bases and the J gene end by 8 bases; junction bases not matched to a gene: 9. CDR1 is GTSNPN and CDR2 is SVGIG in the germline V gene (reference sequence). This CDR3 spans 14 amino acids.